Following are 30 T cell receptor beta chains from one sample sequenced in a study of STAT5B mutations in CD4+ large granular lymphocyte leukemia. The data were produced by immunoSEQ multiplex PCR, yet TCRdb's version contains in-frame clones alone and is incomplete. The sample holds over 35,000 clones, 70% to 85% seen once. The sample consisted of CD4+ T cells from blood buffy coats. These receptors all stem from a human donor in good health.

This clone turned up a few times. The chain carries TRBV19 and TRBJ2-1; perhaps TRBD1 as D (5 bases). The CDR3 has 13 residues. Germline-derived CDR1 and CDR2 are LNHDA and SQIVND (reference sequence). Trimming cost V 7 bases and J 7 bases, with 14 bases left between them. CDR3 in amino acids: CASTSQGRNEQFF. Here the CDR3 DNA reads TGTGCCAGTACTTCTCAGGGAAGGAATGAGCAGTTCTTC.

CDR3 nucleotide sequence: TGTGCCAGCAGTAGGGGGAATCCAGATACGCAGTATTTT. This gives the protein CASSRGNPDTQYF. V and J are TRBV27 and TRBJ2-3; tentative D call: TRBD1 (6 bases). Trimming stripped 5 bases from V and 4 bases from J, with 10 bases between. The length of the CDR3 is 13 residues. Per the germline V gene, CDR1 is MNHEY and CDR2 is SMNVEV (reference sequence).

The chain recombines TRBV19 with TRBJ2-6, with 7 bases matching TRBD1. This CDR3 is 16 amino acids long. Germline CDR1 is LNHDA and CDR2 is SQIVND (reference sequence). Trimming removed 3 bases from V and 2 bases from J; junction bases left unmatched: 4. CDR3 amino acids: CASSMKGAAGANVLTF. The DNA for the CDR3 is TGTGCCAGTAGTATGAAGGGGGCGGCTGGGGCCAACGTCCTGACTTTC.

This chain links TRBV6-5 with TRBJ2-3; TRBD2 aligns across 8 bases. Germline trimming cut 6 bases from V and 4 bases from J; bases unmatched to any gene: 9. The CDR3 consists of 15 residues. Germline V gene data show CDR1 as MNHEY and CDR2 as SVGAGI. For the CDR3, the DNA is TGTGCCAGCAGGTATAGCGGGACTGGGGCAGATACGCAGTATTTT. Translating it yields CASRYSGTGADTQYF.

V is TRBV6-1 and J is TRBJ2-7; D ambiguous. Germline V gene lookup returns CDR1 MNHNS and CDR2 SASEGT. The V end lost 2 bases, the J end lost 7 bases, and 12 bases lay between the germline ends. The CDR3 consists of 13 residues. This chain's CDR3 is CASSEYTRGEQYF. The CDR3 nucleotides read TGTGCCAGCAGTGAATACACCCGCGGAGAGCAGTACTTC.

This clone has only one observation. CDR3 loop: CASSAQGTDTQYF. CDR3 nucleotides: TGTGCCAGCAGTGCACAGGGCACAGATACGCAGTATTTT. This chain joins TRBV25-1 and TRBJ2-3; perhaps TRBD1 as D (5 bases). V was trimmed by 4 bases and J by 1 base, leaving 6 bases between them. The CDR3 extends over 13 amino acids. Germline CDR1 is MGHDK and CDR2 is SYGVNS.

The chain joins TRBV5-1 to TRBJ2-1, with D uncertain. The germline CDR1 and CDR2 sequences are SGHRS and YFSETQ. The CDR3 covers 13 residues. The V gene lost 0 bases and the J gene lost 7 bases, with 8 bases spanning the gap. The chain's CDR3 is CASSLGHVNEQFF. CDR3 DNA: TGCGCCAGCAGCTTGGGGCACGTTAATGAGCAGTTCTTC.

This sequence joins TRBV7-9 and TRBJ1-4; the match to TRBD1 covers 8 bases. J lost 4 bases, V lost 5 bases, and 6 bases had no gene match. The CDR3 is 15 residues long. Germline V gene data show CDR1 as SEHNR and CDR2 as FQNEAQ (reference sequence). The CDR3 region is CASSQDREGNEKLFF. CDR3 bases: TGTGCCAGCAGCCAGGACAGGGAAGGTAATGAAAAACTGTTTTTT.

As to this clone: Mismatch with germline at one junction end may stem from a read error. The rearrangement joins TRBV7-3 to TRBJ2-3; 9 bases line up with TRBD1. The length of the CDR3 is 15 residues. Germline-derived CDR1 and CDR2 are SGHTA and FQGTGA. CDR3 in amino acids: CASSQSGETGTGTEF. CDR3 nucleotide sequence: TGTGCCAGCAGCCAATCCGGAGAGACTGGGACAGGGACAGAATTT.

This chain joins TRBV6-1 and TRBJ2-1; D call uncertain. There are 14 residues in the CDR3. CDR1 MNHNS and CDR2 SASEGT come from the germline V gene. V lost 5 bases, J lost 0 bases, and 8 bases lay in between. The CDR3 here is CASSSGSSYNEQFF. The CDR3 DNA follows: TGTGCCAGCAGTTCGGGCAGCTCCTACAATGAGCAGTTCTTC.

The rearrangement uses TRBV19 and TRBJ2-3, with D tentatively TRBD2 (6 bases). The germline V and J ends were trimmed by 7 bases and 2 bases, with 16 bases remaining between them. The germline gives CDR1 LNHDA, CDR2 SQIVND (reference sequence). CDR3 length: 15 residues. CDR3 in amino acids: CASNPRGLYTDTQYF. Written as DNA, the CDR3 is TGTGCCAGTAACCCTCGGGGACTTTACACAGATACGCAGTATTTT.

The chain uses TRBV7-2 and TRBJ2-6; D is unclear. The CDR3 is 15 amino acids. Germline V gives CDR1 SGHTA, CDR2 FQGNSA. V was trimmed by 5 bases and J by 1 base, leaving 9 bases between them. CDR3 residues: CASSQPPSGANVLTF. DNA for the CDR3: TGTGCCAGCAGCCAACCTCCTTCTGGGGCCAACGTCCTGACTTTC. Variable domain in full (rest from reference TRBV7-2 and TRBJ2-6): GAGVSQSPSNKVTEKGKDVELRCDPISGHTALYWYRQSLGQGLEFLIYFQGNSAPDKSGLPSDRFSAERTGGSVSTLTIQRTQQEDSAVYLCASSQPPSGANVLTFGAGSRLTVL.

J is TRBJ2-3 and V is TRBV9; 13 positions match TRBD2. The CDR3 is 18 amino acids. The junction had 10 bases not matched to a gene; V was cut back by 3 bases and J by 3 bases. Germline CDR1 SGDLS, CDR2 YYNGEE. The CDR3 spells CASSALTLAGGPTDTQYF. The CDR3 nucleotides read TGTGCCAGCAGCGCCCTCACACTAGCGGGAGGGCCTACAGATACGCAGTATTTT.

The CDR3 DNA reads as TGTGCCATCAGTGAGTCCTTGGACAGGGCCTACGAGCAGTACTTC. Translated, it gives CAISESLDRAYEQYF. This sequence joins TRBV10-3 and TRBJ2-7, with 8 bases lining up with TRBD1. Germline CDR1 reads ENHRY; CDR2 reads SYGVKD. This CDR3 comprises 15 residues. V dropped 0 bases and J dropped 2; count of bases not matched to a gene: 3.

The V call is TRBV10-2, the J call TRBJ1-2; unclear D gene. The germline V and J ends were trimmed by 0 bases and 7 bases, with 15 bases remaining between them. CDR1 is WSHSY, CDR2 SAAADI, per germline. The CDR3 covers 15 residues. The CDR3 loop reads CASSESTVASGGYTF. As DNA, the CDR3 is TGCGCCAGCAGTGAGTCGACGGTTGCGAGCGGTGGCTACACCTTC.

V and J are TRBV21-1 and TRBJ2-1; TRBD2 was called by the table and not checked on the DNA. TRBV21-1 is deemed a pseudogene. The CDR3 extends over 16 amino acids. This CDR3 is CASSKQAGRGMDEQFF. The CDR3 bases are TGTGCCAGCAGCAAACAGGCGGGGAGAGGGATGGATGAGCAGTTCTTC.

The chain is built from TRBV5-1 and TRBJ2-4; D is perhaps TRBD1 or TRBD2 (7 bases each). The V gene's germline CDR1 is SGHRS and CDR2 YFSETQ. The V end lost 2 bases, the J end lost 1 base, and 10 bases lay between the germline ends. The CDR3 has 15 amino acids. Here the CDR3 DNA reads TGCGCCAGCAGCTTCCAGGGGGGGGCCAAAAACATTCAGTACTTC. Protein product: CASSFQGGAKNIQYF.

CDR3 sequence: CASSSTWEAFF. In DNA form, the CDR3 reads TGTGCCAGTAGCTCGACATGGGAAGCTTTCTTT. The genes are TRBV19 and TRBJ1-1; D remains unclear. V lost 6 bases, J lost 8 bases, and 10 bases lay in between. This CDR3 contains 11 residues. Germline CDR1 LNHDA, CDR2 SQIVND (reference sequence).

This chain connects TRBV7-6 to TRBJ2-3; D possibly corresponds to TRBD2 (6 bases). Germline V CDR1 and CDR2: SGHVS, FNYEAQ. The CDR3 sequence is 15 residues long. With 3 bases removed from V and 0 bases from J, the gap between germline ends came to 10 bases. Here the CDR3 reads CASSFTGGSTDTQYF. CDR3 nucleotide sequence: TGTGCCAGCAGCTTTACCGGGGGAAGCACAGATACGCAGTATTTT.

This clone was seen a handful of times. J is TRBJ2-1 and V is TRBV29-1; 10 bases fit TRBD2. The germline gives CDR1 SQVTM, CDR2 ANQGSEA. V shed 7 bases and J 9 bases; nucleotides not matched to a gene: 12. The CDR3 consists of 14 residues. The CDR3 DNA reads TGCAGCGGTGATAAGCGGGGGGGCCTGATTGAGCAGTTCTTC. Its protein product is CSGDKRGGLIEQFF.

J is TRBJ1-2 and V is TRBV7-2; 12 nucleotides line up with TRBD1. This CDR3 is built from 14 residues. Germline V gives CDR1 SGHTA, CDR2 FQGNSA. With V trimmed by 5 bases and J by 7 bases, 5 bases remained unmatched. In DNA, the CDR3 is TGTGCCAGCAGCGAAGGGACAGGGGGCTCTGGCTACACCTTC. This encodes CASSEGTGGSGYTF.

The V and J genes are TRBV28 and TRBJ2-7; tentative D call: TRBD1 (6 bases). Germline V lookup: CDR1 MDHEN, CDR2 SYDVKM. Trimming removed 7 bases from V and 6 bases from J, with 19 bases in between. The CDR3 has 14 amino acids. The DNA for the CDR3 is TGTGCCAGCATAAAAGTACAGGGTGGAGGCGAGCAGTACTTC. This sequence encodes CASIKVQGGGEQYF.

This clone was seen a single time. The chain links TRBV5-4 to TRBJ2-3; a weak D match, TRBD2 (7 bases). The length of the CDR3 is 16 residues. Germline V CDR1 and CDR2: SGHNT, YYREEE (reference sequence). V gave up 4 bases and J gave up 4 bases, with 19 bases separating them. CDR3 in amino acids: CASSPAGGGWSDTQYF. The CDR3 DNA reads TGTGCCAGCAGCCCCGCGGGCGGGGGCTGGTCAGATACGCAGTATTTT.

The chain recombines TRBV29-1 with TRBJ2-3, with 9 bases that match TRBD1. The CDR3 covers 14 residues. CDR1 is SQVTM and CDR2 is ANQGSEA in the germline V gene. V dropped 6 bases and J dropped 3; count of bases not matched to a gene: 7. CDR3 in DNA: TGCAGCGTGGCTCTAGGACAGGGGACAGATACGCAGTATTTT. This codes for CSVALGQGTDTQYF.

The chain combines TRBV19 with TRBJ1-1; perhaps TRBD1 as D (5 bases). CDR1 LNHDA and CDR2 SQIVND come from the germline V gene (reference sequence). Trimming removed 3 bases from V and 2 bases from J, with 10 bases in between. The CDR3 contains 14 residues. The CDR3 spells CASSIGGRNTEAFF. The CDR3 DNA reads TGTGCCAGTAGTATTGGGGGGAGAAACACTGAAGCTTTCTTT.

This sequence joins TRBV16 and TRBJ2-5; D is possibly TRBD1 (6 bases). V lost 0 bases, J lost 2 bases, and 7 bases lay in between. The CDR3 totals 14 residues. Germline V gene sequence: CDR1 KGHSY, CDR2 FQNENV. Here the CDR3 DNA reads TGTGCCAGCAGCCAATCCACAGGGCAAGAGACCCAGTACTTC. As protein: CASSQSTGQETQYF.

The rearrangement links TRBV4-2 to TRBJ1-1; no clear D gene. V lost 1 base and J lost 7, with 10 bases in between. This CDR3 has 13 residues. Germline values: CDR1 LGHNA, CDR2 YNFKEQ. The CDR3 region is CASSQVGILEAFF. CDR3 DNA sequence: TGTGCCAGCAGCCAAGTAGGTATCCTTGAAGCTTTCTTT.

CDR3 region: CASSVPGSDTQYF. The DNA of the CDR3 is TGTGCCAGCAGCGTACCGGGATCAGATACGCAGTATTTT. The chain has TRBV9 and TRBJ2-3; perhaps TRBD2 as D (5 bases). CDR3 size: 13 residues. V lost 1 base to trimming and J lost 4 bases, with 7 bases between them. CDR1 and CDR2 from the germline V gene are SGDLS and YYNGEE.

The CDR3 coding sequence is TGTGCCTGGACCCCCGGGGGAGGGCCCCACGAGCAGTACTTC. Residues: CAWTPGGGPHEQYF. The chain has TRBV30 and TRBJ2-7; 7 bases are a match to TRBD2. The CDR3 contains 14 residues. The V gene end was trimmed by 4 bases and the J gene end by 5 bases; junction bases not matched to a gene: 11. CDR1 is GTSNPN and CDR2 is SVGIG in the germline V gene (reference sequence).

The rearrangement links TRBV19 to TRBJ1-1; no clear D gene. In germline, CDR1 is LNHDA, CDR2 SQIVND (reference sequence). This CDR3 spans 12 amino acids. Trimming took 3 bases from V and 11 from J, leaving 13 bases between them. CDR3 nucleotide sequence: TGTGCCAGTAGTATTATCGAGGGTAGGGCTTTCTTT. Protein: CASSIIEGRAFF.